These 5 T cell receptor beta chains were sequenced from one sample in a study of HIV-infected patients and healthy controls. Antiretroviral therapy had run roughly three months, about 14 weeks, before follow-up blood collection. The repertoire came from unfractionated whole blood and reflected all unsorted peripheral T cells. Alpha and beta constant-region primers primed reverse transcription of 400 to 500 ng RNA. Separate chain-specific third strand synthesis with multiplexing indices produced the alpha and beta libraries. TCRdb independently ran MiXCR on the 5' RACE reads; one entry per CDR3 protein. Of roughly 9,300 distinct CDR3 sequences in the sample, approximately 5.9% were seen once. The specimen comprised blood, sampled during antiretroviral therapy. These receptors were collected from an adult with HIV infection. The donor label of this sample is uncertain.

The table lists this clonotype with many counts. The germline gene is not matched at one end of the junction; a read error may be the cause. This chain links TRBV4-3 with TRBJ2-7; a possible D gene is TRBD2 (6 bases). In germline, CDR1 is LGHNA, CDR2 YSLEER. This CDR3 is 18 amino acids long. The DNA of the CDR3 is TGCTCCAGCAGCCAAGATCGAGGTTTTGGGGGGAGCTCCTACGAGCAGTACTTC. This codes for CSSSQDRGFGGSSYEQYF.

This clonotype was counted at least ten times. The chain couples TRBV4-3 to TRBJ2-3; weak D call: TRBD2 (5 bases). CDR1 and CDR2 from the germline V gene are LGHNA and YSLEER. The CDR3 loop spans 12 amino acids. Trimming removed 4 bases at V and 3 bases at J, with 5 bases between. CDR3 nucleotides: TGCGCCAGCAGCCCGGGGACAGATACGCAGTATTTT. Protein product: CASSPGTDTQYF.

The sample holds many counts of this clonotype. The chain carries TRBV6-1 and TRBJ2-3; a possible D gene is TRBD2 (6 bases). V dropped 4 bases and J dropped 3 bases, with 8 bases sitting between them. Germline-derived CDR1 and CDR2 are MNHNS and SASEGT. This CDR3 is built from 13 residues. CDR3 region: CASSVRETDTQYF. CDR3 DNA sequence: TGTGCCAGCAGTGTCCGGGAGACAGATACGCAGTATTTT.

This clonotype was observed at least ten times. This chain joins TRBV28 and TRBJ2-4; perhaps TRBD1 as D (8 bases). CDR1 is MDHEN and CDR2 is SYDVKM in the germline V gene. V was cut by 2 bases and J by 16 bases, with 18 bases left in between. The CDR3 is 13 amino acids. CDR3 loop: CASSLGRDRSFYF. CDR3 nucleotides: TGTGCCAGCAGTTTAGGGAGGGACAGGTCCTTCTACTTC.

This clonotype ranks as medium-sized. The J gene is TRBJ2-4, the V gene TRBV12-3 or TRBV12-4; no reliable D call. This CDR3 is 15 amino acids long. V lost 4 bases and J lost 5, with 15 bases in between. The CDR3 is CASSYQAVAQNIQYF. The CDR3 nucleotides read TGTGCCAGCAGTTACCAGGCCGTCGCACAAAACATTCAGTACTTC.